These T cell receptor beta chains were read from a single sample in a study of post-analysis software for immune sequencing data. TCRdb re-analysed the PCR reads in MiXCR, keeping a single row per CDR3 protein. The sample lists approximately 440,000 distinct CDR3 sequences; 40% to 55% were seen once. The sample taken for sequencing was blood. Every receptor here comes from a girl aged 10 to 17 with multiple sclerosis. Each CDR3 is given with its conserved first and last residue. Each record gives: clone size, J gene, V gene, D gene, CDR3 DNA, CDR3 protein. The D gene is left open where the match is weak. For some rows the clone size is stated as once, few or many, or as a class when expanded; others skip it.

clone size: .
J gene: TRBJ1-3
V gene: TRBV7-3
D gene: .
CDR3 DNA: TGTGCCAGCAGCTTTGAGGGGAGCGGTTCTGGAAACACCATATATTTT
CDR3 protein: CASSFEGSGSGNTIYF

clone size: .
J gene: TRBJ1-5
V gene: TRBV20-1
D gene: .
CDR3 DNA: TGCAGTGCTAGACAGGGCAATCAGCCCCAGCATTTT
CDR3 protein: CSARQGNQPQHF

clone size: many
J gene: TRBJ2-6
V gene: TRBV3-1
D gene: TRBD1
CDR3 DNA: TGTGCCAGCAGCCGAACAGGGGCAGGGGCCAACGTCCTGACTTTC
CDR3 protein: CASSRTGAGANVLTF

clone size: .
J gene: TRBJ2-7
V gene: TRBV13
D gene: TRBD1
CDR3 DNA: TGTGCCAGCAGCTTAAGCGGGACAGGGGGCGACGAGCAGTACTTC
CDR3 protein: CASSLSGTGGDEQYF

clone size: .
J gene: TRBJ1-6
V gene: TRBV5-6
D gene: TRBD1
CDR3 DNA: TGTGCCAGCAGCTTGCTGGTTGGACAGGGGACGGGGTCACCCCTCCACTTT
CDR3 protein: CASSLLVGQGTGSPLHF

clone size: .
J gene: TRBJ2-4
V gene: TRBV28
D gene: TRBD2
CDR3 DNA: TGTGCCAGCAGTTTAGGCGGGGGAGCCAAAAACATTCAGTACTTC
CDR3 protein: CASSLGGGAKNIQYF

clone size: .
J gene: TRBJ2-3
V gene: TRBV4-2
D gene: .
CDR3 DNA: TGTGCCAGCAGCCAAGGGAGATTAGAAGTCACTAGCACAGATACGCAGTATTTT
CDR3 protein: CASSQGRLEVTSTDTQYF

clone size: .
J gene: TRBJ2-5
V gene: TRBV6-2/TRBV6-3
D gene: .
CDR3 DNA: TGTGCCAGCAGGAACCCAGGGGTCCCAGAGACCCAGTACTTC
CDR3 protein: CASRNPGVPETQYF

clone size: few
J gene: TRBJ2-3
V gene: TRBV5-1
D gene: TRBD1
CDR3 DNA: TGCGCCAGCAGCTCGGGACAGGGAGTCACAGATACGCAGTATTTT
CDR3 protein: CASSSGQGVTDTQYF

clone size: .
J gene: TRBJ2-3
V gene: TRBV20-1
D gene: TRBD2
CDR3 DNA: TGCAGTGCGCCGACTAGCGGGAGTGATGGCACAGATACGCAGTATTTT
CDR3 protein: CSAPTSGSDGTDTQYF

clone size: .
J gene: TRBJ2-3
V gene: TRBV7-8
D gene: .
CDR3 DNA: TGTGCCAGCATTACGGGCGCAGGGGCAGATACGCAGTATTTT
CDR3 protein: CASITGAGADTQYF

clone size: few
J gene: TRBJ2-5
V gene: TRBV4-3
D gene: .
CDR3 DNA: TGCGCCAGCAGCTTGAGGGGTTACGAGACCCAGTACTTC
CDR3 protein: CASSLRGYETQYF

clone size: .
J gene: TRBJ2-5
V gene: TRBV3-1
D gene: .
CDR3 DNA: TGTGCCAGCAGCCAAGGGGCGATCTACAAGCAGTACTTC
CDR3 protein: CASSQGAIYKQYF

clone size: .
J gene: TRBJ2-5
V gene: TRBV12-3/TRBV12-4
D gene: .
CDR3 DNA: TGTGCCAGCAGTTCGCTCACGATAGGGAAAGAGACCCAGTACTTC
CDR3 protein: CASSSLTIGKETQYF

clone size: .
J gene: TRBJ2-7
V gene: TRBV15
D gene: TRBD1
CDR3 DNA: TGTGCCACCAGCAGCCCGACGACAGGGTCCTACGAGCAGTACTTC
CDR3 protein: CATSSPTTGSYEQYF

clone size: .
J gene: TRBJ2-1
V gene: TRBV6-1
D gene: TRBD2
CDR3 DNA: TGTGCCAGCAGTGGCCCTAGCGGGAGGCAGTACAATGAGCAGTTCTTC
CDR3 protein: CASSGPSGRQYNEQFF

clone size: few
J gene: TRBJ2-7
V gene: TRBV27
D gene: TRBD2
CDR3 DNA: TGTGCCAGCAGCCCTAGCGGGAGGGCCTTTACCTACGAGCAGTACTTC
CDR3 protein: CASSPSGRAFTYEQYF

clone size: .
J gene: TRBJ2-1
V gene: TRBV20-1
D gene: .
CDR3 DNA: TGCAGCCCTCGGCGGGCCACCTACAATGAGCAGTTATTC
CDR3 protein: CSPRRATYNEQLF

clone size: .
J gene: TRBJ2-1
V gene: TRBV7-9
D gene: TRBD2
CDR3 DNA: TGTGCCAGCAGCTTAACTCCGCCTCTAGCGGGAGTCGATGAGCAGTTCTTC
CDR3 protein: CASSLTPPLAGVDEQFF

clone size: few
J gene: TRBJ2-7
V gene: TRBV2
D gene: .
CDR3 DNA: TGTGCCAGCATTCTACAGGGAGTAGGGGACGAGCAGTACTTC
CDR3 protein: CASILQGVGDEQYF

clone size: few
J gene: TRBJ2-5
V gene: TRBV7-8
D gene: .
CDR3 DNA: TGTGCCAGCAGCACACCTAAGGGTTGGGAGACCCAGTACTTC
CDR3 protein: CASSTPKGWETQYF

clone size: .
J gene: TRBJ2-7
V gene: TRBV5-1
D gene: .
CDR3 DNA: TGCGCCAGCAGAGCGGAGGCCTCCGAGCAGTACTTC
CDR3 protein: CASRAEASEQYF

clone size: few
J gene: TRBJ2-3
V gene: TRBV7-2
D gene: TRBD2
CDR3 DNA: TGTGCCAGCAGCTTAAGACTAGCGGGAGCGAGGGATACGCAGTATTTT
CDR3 protein: CASSLRLAGARDTQYF